This T cell receptor (beta chain) originates from a study of T cell changes during pregnancy in multiple sclerosis. CDR3 length: 16 amino acids. CDR1 is SGHRS, CDR2 YFSETQ, per germline. V was trimmed by 3 bases and J by 4 bases, leaving 18 bases between them. Clones were sequenced by immunoSEQ multiplex PCR, and TCRdb holds only the in-frame ones, with some missing. Among more than 9,000 clones, approximately 90% were seen once, and the ten largest hold approximately 5.1%. This sample comprised CD8+ T cells from peripheral blood mononuclear cells, obtained in the first trimester of pregnancy. The V and J genes are TRBV5-1 and TRBJ2-3; TRBD2 is a possible D gene (7 bases). The clonotype was recovered from a female donor in good health, enrolled as a control in a pregnancy study. CDR3 in amino acids: CASSSLEGGWADTQYF. The DNA of the CDR3 is TGCGCCAGCAGCTCACTGGAGGGGGGGTGGGCAGATACGCAGTATTTT.